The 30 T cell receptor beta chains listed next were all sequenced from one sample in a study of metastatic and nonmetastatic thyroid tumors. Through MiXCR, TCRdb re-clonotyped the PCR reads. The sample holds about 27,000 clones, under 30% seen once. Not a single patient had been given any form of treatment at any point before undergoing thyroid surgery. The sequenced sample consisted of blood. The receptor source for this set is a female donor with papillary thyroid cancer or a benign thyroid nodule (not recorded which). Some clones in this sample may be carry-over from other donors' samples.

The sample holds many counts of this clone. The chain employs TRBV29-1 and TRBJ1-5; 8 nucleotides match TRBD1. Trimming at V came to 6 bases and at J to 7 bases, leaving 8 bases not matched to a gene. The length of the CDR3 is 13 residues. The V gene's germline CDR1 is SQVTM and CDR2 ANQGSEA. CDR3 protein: CSVRQGSGQPQHF. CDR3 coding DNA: TGCAGCGTGAGACAGGGGTCCGGGCAGCCCCAGCATTTT.

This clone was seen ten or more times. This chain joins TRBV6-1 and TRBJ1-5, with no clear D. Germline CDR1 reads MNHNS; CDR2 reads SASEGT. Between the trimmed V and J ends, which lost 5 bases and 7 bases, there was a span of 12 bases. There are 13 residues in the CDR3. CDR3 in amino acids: CASSNTITQPQHF. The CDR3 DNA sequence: TGTGCCAGCAGTAACACCATAACCCAGCCCCAGCATTTT.

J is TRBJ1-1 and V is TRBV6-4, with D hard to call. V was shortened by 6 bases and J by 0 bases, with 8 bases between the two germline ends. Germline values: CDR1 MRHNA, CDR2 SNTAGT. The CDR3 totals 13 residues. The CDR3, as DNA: TGTGCCAGCAGCCCCAGCTTGAACACTGAAGCTTTCTTT. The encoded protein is CASSPSLNTEAFF.

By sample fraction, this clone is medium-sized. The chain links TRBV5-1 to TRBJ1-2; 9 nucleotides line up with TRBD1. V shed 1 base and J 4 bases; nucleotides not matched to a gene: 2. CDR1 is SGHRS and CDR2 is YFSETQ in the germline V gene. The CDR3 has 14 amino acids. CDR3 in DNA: TGCGCCAGCAGCTTGACAGGGGGCATCTATGGCTACACCTTC. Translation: CASSLTGGIYGYTF.

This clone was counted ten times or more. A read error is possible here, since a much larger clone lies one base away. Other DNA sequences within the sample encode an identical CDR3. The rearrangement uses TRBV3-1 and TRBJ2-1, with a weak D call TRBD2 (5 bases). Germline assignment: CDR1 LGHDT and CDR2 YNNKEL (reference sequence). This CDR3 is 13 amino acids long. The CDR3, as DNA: TGTGCCAGCAGCCAAGTTGAGGGTAAAGAGCAGCTCTTC. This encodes CASSQVEGKEQLF.

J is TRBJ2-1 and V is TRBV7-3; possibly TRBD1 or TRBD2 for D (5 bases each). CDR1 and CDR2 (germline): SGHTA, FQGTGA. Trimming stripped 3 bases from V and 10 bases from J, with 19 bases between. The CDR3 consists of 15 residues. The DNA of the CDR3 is TGTGCCAGCAGCTTGCACCTAGAGGGGCCTGGGGAGCAGTTCTTC. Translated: CASSLHLEGPGEQFF.

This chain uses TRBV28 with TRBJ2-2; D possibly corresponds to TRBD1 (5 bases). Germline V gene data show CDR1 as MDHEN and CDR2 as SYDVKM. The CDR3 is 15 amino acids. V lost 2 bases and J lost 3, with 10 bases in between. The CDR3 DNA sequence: TGTGCCAGCAGTTTAGTAAACAGGTACACCGGGGAGCTGTTTTTT. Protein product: CASSLVNRYTGELFF.

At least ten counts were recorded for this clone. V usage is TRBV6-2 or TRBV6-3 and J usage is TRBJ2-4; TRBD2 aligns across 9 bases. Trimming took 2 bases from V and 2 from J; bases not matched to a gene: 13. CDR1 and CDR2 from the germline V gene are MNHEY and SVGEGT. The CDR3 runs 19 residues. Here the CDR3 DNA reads TGTGCCAGCAGTTACGGTCTAGCGGGACTCCTACACACCAAAAACATTCAGTACTTC. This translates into CASSYGLAGLLHTKNIQYF.

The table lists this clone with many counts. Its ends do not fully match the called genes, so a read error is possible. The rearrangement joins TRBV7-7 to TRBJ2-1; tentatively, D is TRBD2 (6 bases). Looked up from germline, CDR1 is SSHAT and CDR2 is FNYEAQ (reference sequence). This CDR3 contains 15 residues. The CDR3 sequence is CASSPRARGKDEQFF. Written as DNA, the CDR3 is TGTGCTAGCAGCCCCCGGGCCCGGGGGAAGGATGAGCAGTTCTTC.

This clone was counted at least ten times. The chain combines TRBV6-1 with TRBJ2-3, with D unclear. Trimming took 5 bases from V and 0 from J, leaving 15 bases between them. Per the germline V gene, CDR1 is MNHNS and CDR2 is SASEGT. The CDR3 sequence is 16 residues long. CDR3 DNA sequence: TGTGCCAGCAGTCTCTCTCGTGCAGCTAGCACAGATACGCAGTATTTT. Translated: CASSLSRAASTDTQYF.

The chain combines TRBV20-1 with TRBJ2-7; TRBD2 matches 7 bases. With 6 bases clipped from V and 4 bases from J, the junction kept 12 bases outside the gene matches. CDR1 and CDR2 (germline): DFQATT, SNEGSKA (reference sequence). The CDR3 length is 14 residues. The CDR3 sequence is CSAPSASGAYEQYF. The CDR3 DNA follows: TGCAGTGCCCCCTCTGCTAGCGGTGCGTACGAGCAGTACTTC.

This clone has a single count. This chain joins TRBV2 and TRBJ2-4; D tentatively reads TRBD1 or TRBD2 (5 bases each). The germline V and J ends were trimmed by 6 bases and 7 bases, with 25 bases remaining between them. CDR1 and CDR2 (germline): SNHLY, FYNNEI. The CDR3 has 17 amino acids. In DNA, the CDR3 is TGTGCCAGCAGAATGAACCCAGTGGGGGACCCCCGTAACATTCAGTACTTC. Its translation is CASRMNPVGDPRNIQYF.

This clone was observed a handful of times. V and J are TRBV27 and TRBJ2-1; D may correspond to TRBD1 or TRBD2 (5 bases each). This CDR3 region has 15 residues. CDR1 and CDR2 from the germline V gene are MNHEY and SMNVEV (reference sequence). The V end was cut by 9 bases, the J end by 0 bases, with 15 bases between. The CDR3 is CASTRGRGSYNEQFF. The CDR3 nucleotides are TGTGCCAGTACGAGGGGCCGTGGCTCCTACAATGAGCAGTTCTTC.

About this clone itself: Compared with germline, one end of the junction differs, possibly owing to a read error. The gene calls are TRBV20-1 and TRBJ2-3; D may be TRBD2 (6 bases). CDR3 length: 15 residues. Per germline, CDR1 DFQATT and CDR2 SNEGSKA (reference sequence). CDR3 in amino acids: CSALPGTSTRCTQYF. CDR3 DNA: TGCAGTGCCCTACCCGGGACTTCTACGCGGTGTACGCAGTATTTC.

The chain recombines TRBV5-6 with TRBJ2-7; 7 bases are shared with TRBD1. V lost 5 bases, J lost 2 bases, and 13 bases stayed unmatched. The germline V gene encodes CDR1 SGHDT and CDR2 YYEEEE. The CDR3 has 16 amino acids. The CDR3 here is CASRAHGTAATYEQYF. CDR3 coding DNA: TGTGCCAGCAGAGCCCATGGGACAGCCGCAACCTACGAGCAGTACTTC.

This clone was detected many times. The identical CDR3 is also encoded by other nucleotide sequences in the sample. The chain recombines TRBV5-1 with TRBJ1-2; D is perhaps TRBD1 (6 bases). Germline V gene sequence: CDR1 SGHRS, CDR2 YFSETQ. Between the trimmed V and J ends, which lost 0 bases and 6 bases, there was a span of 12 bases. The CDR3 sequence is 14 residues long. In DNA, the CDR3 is TGCGCCAGCAGCTTGGGCCCAGGGGAAGATGGCTACACCTTC. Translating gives CASSLGPGEDGYTF.

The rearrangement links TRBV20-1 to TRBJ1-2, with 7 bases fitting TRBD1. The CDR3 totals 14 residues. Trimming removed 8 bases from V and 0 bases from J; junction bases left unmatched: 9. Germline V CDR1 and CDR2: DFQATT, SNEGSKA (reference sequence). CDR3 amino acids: CSTDQQGTNYGYTF. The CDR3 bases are TGCAGTACAGACCAACAGGGGACTAACTATGGCTACACCTTC.

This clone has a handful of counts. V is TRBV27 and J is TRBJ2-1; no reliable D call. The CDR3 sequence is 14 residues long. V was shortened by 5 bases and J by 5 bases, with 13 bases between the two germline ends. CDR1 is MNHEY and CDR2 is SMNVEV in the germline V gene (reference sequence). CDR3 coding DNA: TGTGCCAGCAGTGCCTCCATGATCCACAATGAGCAGTTCTTC. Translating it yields CASSASMIHNEQFF.

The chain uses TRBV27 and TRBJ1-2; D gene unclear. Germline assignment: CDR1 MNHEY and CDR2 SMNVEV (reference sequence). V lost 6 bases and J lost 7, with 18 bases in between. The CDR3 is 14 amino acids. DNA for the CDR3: TGTGCCAGCAGCAAGGTACAGTGGGCGTCTGGCTACACCTTC. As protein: CASSKVQWASGYTF.

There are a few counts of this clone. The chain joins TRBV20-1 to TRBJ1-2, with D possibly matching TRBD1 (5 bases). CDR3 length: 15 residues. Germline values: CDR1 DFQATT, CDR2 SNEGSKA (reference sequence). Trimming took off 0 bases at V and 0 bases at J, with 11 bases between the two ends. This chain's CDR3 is CSARDGRQPNYGYTF. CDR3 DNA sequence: TGCAGTGCTAGAGATGGGAGACAGCCTAACTATGGCTACACCTTC.

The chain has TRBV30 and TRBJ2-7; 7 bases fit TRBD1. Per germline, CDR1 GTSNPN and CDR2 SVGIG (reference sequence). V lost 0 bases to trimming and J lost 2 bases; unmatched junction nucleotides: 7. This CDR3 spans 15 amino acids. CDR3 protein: CAWSVLWDSTYEQYF. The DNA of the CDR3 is TGTGCCTGGAGTGTATTGTGGGACAGTACCTACGAGCAGTACTTC. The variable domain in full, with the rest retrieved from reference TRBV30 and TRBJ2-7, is SQTIHQWPATLVQPVGSPLSLECTVEGTSNPNLYWYRQAAGRGLQLLFYSVGIGQISSEVPQNLSASRPQDRQFILSSKKLLLSDSGFYLCAWSVLWDSTYEQYFGPGTRLTVT.

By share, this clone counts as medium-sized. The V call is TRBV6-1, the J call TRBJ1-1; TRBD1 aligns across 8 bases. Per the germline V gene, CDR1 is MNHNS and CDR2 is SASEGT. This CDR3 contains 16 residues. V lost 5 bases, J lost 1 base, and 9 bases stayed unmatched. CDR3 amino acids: CASSLRGGTGNTEAFF. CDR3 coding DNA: TGTGCCAGCAGTCTCCGGGGGGGGACAGGGAACACTGAAGCTTTCTTT.

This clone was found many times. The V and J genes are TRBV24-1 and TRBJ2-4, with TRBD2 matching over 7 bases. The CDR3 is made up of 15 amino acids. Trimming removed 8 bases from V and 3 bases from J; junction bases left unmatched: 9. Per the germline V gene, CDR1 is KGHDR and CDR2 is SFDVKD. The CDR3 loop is CATTQPRERKNIQYF. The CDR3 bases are TGTGCCACCACCCAGCCGCGGGAGCGCAAAAACATTCAGTACTTC.

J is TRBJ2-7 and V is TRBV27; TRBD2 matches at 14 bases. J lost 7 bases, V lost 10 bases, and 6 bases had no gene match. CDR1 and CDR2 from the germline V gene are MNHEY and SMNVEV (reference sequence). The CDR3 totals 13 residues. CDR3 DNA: TGTGCCATCGTCCGGACTAGCGGGAGGGAGCAGTACGTC. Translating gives CAIVRTSGREQYV.

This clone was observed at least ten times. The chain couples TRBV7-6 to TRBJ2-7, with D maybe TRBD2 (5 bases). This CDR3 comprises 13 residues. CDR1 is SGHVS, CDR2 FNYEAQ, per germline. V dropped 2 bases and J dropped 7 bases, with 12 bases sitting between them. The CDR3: CASSLRDSGEQYF. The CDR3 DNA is TGTGCCAGCAGCTTACGGGATTCGGGGGAGCAGTACTTC. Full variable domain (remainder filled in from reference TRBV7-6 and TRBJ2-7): GAGVSQSPRYKVTKRGQDVALRCDPISGHVSLYWYRQALGQGPEFLTYFNYEAQQDKSGLPNDRFSAERPEGSISTLTIQRTEQRDSAMYRCASSLRDSGEQYFGPGTRLTVT.

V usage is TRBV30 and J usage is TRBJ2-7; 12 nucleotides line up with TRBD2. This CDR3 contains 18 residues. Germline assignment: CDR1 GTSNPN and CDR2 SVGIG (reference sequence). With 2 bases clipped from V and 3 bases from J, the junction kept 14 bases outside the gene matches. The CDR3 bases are TGTGCCTGGAGTTTAACTATTCGGACTAGCGGGAAATACTACGAGCAGTACTTC. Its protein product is CAWSLTIRTSGKYYEQYF.

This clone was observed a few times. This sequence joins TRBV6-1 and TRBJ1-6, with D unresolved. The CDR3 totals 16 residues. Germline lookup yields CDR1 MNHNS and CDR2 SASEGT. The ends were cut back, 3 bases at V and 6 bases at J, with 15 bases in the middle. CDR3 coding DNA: TGTGCCAGCAGTGACTACATCATAGGAGGTAATTCACCCCTCCACTTT. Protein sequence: CASSDYIIGGNSPLHF.

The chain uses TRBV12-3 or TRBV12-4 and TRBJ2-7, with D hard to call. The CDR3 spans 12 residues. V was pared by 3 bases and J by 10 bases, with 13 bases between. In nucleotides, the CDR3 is TGTGCCAGCAGTTTTGCCCTTCAGTCTCAGTACTTC. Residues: CASSFALQSQYF.

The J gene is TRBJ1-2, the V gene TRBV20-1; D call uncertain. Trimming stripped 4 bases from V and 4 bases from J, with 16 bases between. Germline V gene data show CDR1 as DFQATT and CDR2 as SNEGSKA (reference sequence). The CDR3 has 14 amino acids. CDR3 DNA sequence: TGCAGTGCTAATGACCCGGTGAGATCCTATGGCTACACCTTC. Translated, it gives CSANDPVRSYGYTF.

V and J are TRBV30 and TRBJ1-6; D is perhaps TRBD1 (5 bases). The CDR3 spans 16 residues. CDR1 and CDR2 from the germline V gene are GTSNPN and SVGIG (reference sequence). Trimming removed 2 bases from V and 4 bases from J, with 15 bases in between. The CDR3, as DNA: TGTGCCTGGAGTTTTGAGGGGTTAGGGTATAATTCACCCCTCCACTTT. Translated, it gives CAWSFEGLGYNSPLHF.